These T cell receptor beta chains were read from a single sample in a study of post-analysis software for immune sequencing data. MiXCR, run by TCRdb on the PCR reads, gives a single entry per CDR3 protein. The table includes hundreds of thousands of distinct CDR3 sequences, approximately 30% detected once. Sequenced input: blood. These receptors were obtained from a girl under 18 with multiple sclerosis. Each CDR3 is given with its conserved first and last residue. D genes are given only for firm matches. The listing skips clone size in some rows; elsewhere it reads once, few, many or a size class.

CSASSGGPRSAAQYF	TGCAGTGCTTCTAGCGGGGGTCCCCGGTCGGCGGCGCAGTATTTT	TRBV20-1	TRBJ2-3	NA	TRBD2
CASSFRGRMGADAQYF	TGTGCCAGCAGTTTCAGGGGGCGGATGGGAGCAGATGCGCAGTATTTT	TRBV12-3/TRBV12-4	TRBJ2-3	NA	TRBD1
CASSLLAGGSQYF	TGTGCCAGCAGCTTATTAGCGGGAGGCTCTCAGTACTTC	TRBV5-6	TRBJ2-5	NA	TRBD2
CAIQGVSNEQFF	TGTGCCATCCAGGGGGTCTCGAATGAGCAGTTCTTC	TRBV28	TRBJ2-1	NA	TRBD1
CASSCGSGGDNEQFF	TGTGCCAGCAGCTGCGGAAGCGGAGGGGACAATGAGCAGTTCTTC	TRBV7-2	TRBJ2-1	NA	NA
CASSSNDRDSKETQYF	TGTGCCAGCAGTTCCAACGACCGGGACTCAAAAGAGACCCAGTACTTC	TRBV28	TRBJ2-5	few	NA
CSVVVNEQFF	TGCAGCGTTGTTGTCAATGAGCAGTTCTTC	TRBV29-1	TRBJ2-1	NA	NA
CASSDDRLSGNTIYF	TGTGCCAGCAGCGACGACAGGCTCTCTGGAAACACCATATATTTT	TRBV9	TRBJ1-3	once	NA
CASSSTGHQPQHF	TGTGCCAGCAGTTCAACAGGGCATCAGCCCCAGCATTTT	TRBV28	TRBJ1-5	NA	NA
CASRNTEGLAGYEQYF	TGTGCCAGCAGGAACACCGAGGGACTAGCGGGTTACGAGCAGTACTTC	TRBV2	TRBJ2-7	NA	TRBD2
CASSFATVMSYEQYF	TGCGCCAGCAGCTTCGCGACAGTTATGTCCTACGAGCAGTACTTC	TRBV5-1	TRBJ2-7	NA	NA
CASSYEVGRKGSPLHF	TGTGCCAGCAGTTACGAGGTGGGGCGCAAAGGTTCACCCCTCCACTTT	TRBV6-5	TRBJ1-6	few	NA
CSAGTINRVTEAFF	TGCAGTGCAGGAACGATCAACAGGGTAACTGAAGCTTTCTTT	TRBV20-1	TRBJ1-1	few	NA
CASSLSGLLGEQYF	TGCGCCAGCAGCTTGAGCGGCCTTTTGGGGGAGCAGTACTTC	TRBV5-1	TRBJ2-7	many	NA
CASSLQVGAANVLTF	TGTGCCAGCAGTTTACAGGTAGGGGCGGCCAACGTCCTGACTTTC	TRBV27	TRBJ2-6	NA	NA
CASTPGGYNEQFF	TGTGCCAGCACCCCGGGAGGCTACAATGAGCAGTTCTTC	TRBV5-5	TRBJ2-1	few	TRBD2
CATTSGRPYNEQFF	TGTGCCACTACTAGCGGGAGGCCTTACAATGAGCAGTTCTTC	TRBV10-3	TRBJ2-1	NA	TRBD2
CSARPTGREKLFF	TGCAGTGCCCGACCCACGGGCAGGGAAAAACTGTTTTTT	TRBV20-1	TRBJ1-4	NA	NA
CSVAPSGFREQYF	TGCAGCGTTGCCCCCTCGGGGTTTCGCGAGCAGTACTTC	TRBV29-1	TRBJ2-7	NA	NA
CATSRRRADYEQYF	TGTGCCACCAGCAGAAGGAGGGCAGACTACGAGCAGTACTTC	TRBV15	TRBJ2-7	few	NA
CASSPINEQFF	TGTGCCAGCTCGCCGATCAATGAGCAGTTCTTC	TRBV18	TRBJ2-1	NA	NA
CASSGGGGETQYF	TGTGCCAGCAGCGGCGGGGGGGGAGAGACCCAGTACTTC	TRBV6-6	TRBJ2-5	few	TRBD2
CASSTGGTGVNEQFF	TGTGCCAGCTCTACCGGAGGGACAGGGGTGAATGAGCAGTTCTTC	TRBV7-2	TRBJ2-1	NA	TRBD1
CASSRPDNKETQYF	TGCGCCAGCAGTAGGCCCGACAATAAGGAGACCCAGTACTTC	TRBV10-2	TRBJ2-5	few	NA
CSVALSRSPGNTIYF	TGCAGCGTTGCCCTTTCTAGGTCGCCCGGAAACACCATATATTTT	TRBV29-1	TRBJ1-3	NA	NA
CASSPDTGPSSYEQYF	TGCGCCAGCAGCCCTGATACGGGACCCTCGTCCTACGAGCAGTACTTC	TRBV5-1	TRBJ2-7	NA	NA
CASSQGLRGGGYTF	TGTGCCAGCAGCCAAGGACTCCGGGGCGGGGGCTACACCTTC	TRBV3-1	TRBJ1-2	once	NA
CSARDQDSYSNQPQHF	TGCAGTGCTAGAGACCAAGACAGTTATAGCAATCAGCCCCAGCATTTT	TRBV20-1	TRBJ1-5	few	NA
CATSRAPPGIQYF	TGTGCCACCAGCAGAGCCCCTCCCGGCATTCAGTACTTC	TRBV15	TRBJ2-4	few	NA
CASTFRGSGEKLFF	TGTGCCAGCACCTTCAGGGGTTCGGGGGAAAAACTGTTTTTT	TRBV7-9	TRBJ1-4	NA	NA
CATSKTTNMNTEAFF	TGTGCCACCAGCAAAACGACCAACATGAACACTGAAGCTTTCTTT	TRBV15	TRBJ1-1	NA	NA
CASSLAGEVAYEQYF	TGCGCCAGCAGCTTGGCCGGGGAGGTTGCGTACGAGCAGTACTTC	TRBV5-1	TRBJ2-7	few	NA
CSAQSTGLNNSPLHF	TGCAGTGCTCAGTCCACGGGGCTTAATAATTCACCCCTCCACTTT	TRBV20-1	TRBJ1-6	NA	NA
CAISESQGQETQYF	TGTGCCATCAGTGAGTCGCAGGGGCAAGAGACCCAGTACTTC	TRBV10-3	TRBJ2-5	few	NA
CSASTPASGRGTQYF	TGCAGTGCATCAACCCCCGCTAGCGGACGGGGGACCCAGTACTTC	TRBV20-1	TRBJ2-5	NA	TRBD2
CASSQGRQVSYEQYF	TGCGCCAGCAGCCAAGGCCGGCAGGTTAGCTACGAGCAGTACTTC	TRBV4-3	TRBJ2-7	NA	NA
CASSPRDSLPQHF	TGTGCCAGCAGCCCCCGGGACTCTCTGCCCCAGCATTTT	TRBV7-2	TRBJ1-5	few	NA
CASSLEGVLLGPETQYF	TGCGCCAGCAGCTTGGAGGGGGTGCTTCTAGGGCCAGAGACCCAGTACTTC	TRBV5-1	TRBJ2-5	NA	NA
CASSLGRGLTSDEQFF	TGTGCCAGCAGCTTAGGCAGGGGGCTTACTAGTGATGAGCAGTTCTTC	TRBV7-9	TRBJ2-1	NA	TRBD1
CASSLEWRYNEQFF	TGTGCCAGCAGCTTAGAGTGGCGGTACAATGAGCAGTTCTTC	TRBV7-9	TRBJ2-1	NA	NA
CATSDPRRDHTQYF	TGTGCCACCAGTGATCCCCGCCGGGACCATACGCAGTATTTT	TRBV24-1	TRBJ2-3	NA	NA
CSARESLAWETQYF	TGCAGTGCTAGAGAAAGTCTAGCGTGGGAGACCCAGTACTTC	TRBV20-1	TRBJ2-5	few	NA
CASSQDLGAGTDTQYF	TGCGCCAGCAGCCAAGATTTGGGGGCGGGCACAGATACGCAGTATTTT	TRBV4-1	TRBJ2-3	NA	NA
CATSRDGKGSYEQYF	TGTGCCACCAGCAGAGATGGGAAGGGTTCCTACGAGCAGTACTTC	TRBV15	TRBJ2-7	NA	NA
CASSFPRSGTGFPNEQFF	TGCGCCAGCAGCTTCCCAAGATCCGGGACAGGGTTCCCCAATGAGCAGTTCTTC	TRBV5-1	TRBJ2-1	few	TRBD1
CASSQDQASNQPQHF	TGTGCCAGCAGCCAAGATCAAGCTAGCAATCAGCCCCAGCATTTT	TRBV4-2	TRBJ1-5	NA	NA
CAISLLAGTDTQYF	TGTGCCATCTCCCTTCTAGCGGGGACAGATACGCAGTATTTT	TRBV10-3	TRBJ2-3	NA	TRBD2
CASRRTDYGYTF	TGTGCCAGCAGGAGGACGGACTATGGCTACACCTTC	TRBV12-3/TRBV12-4	TRBJ1-2	many	NA
CATGDSSYEQYF	TGTGCCACGGGGGACAGCTCCTACGAGCAGTACTTC	TRBV28	TRBJ2-7	NA	NA
CASSLMTAISLNTEAFF	TGCGCCAGCAGCTTAATGACAGCGATCTCTTTGAACACTGAAGCTTTCTTT	TRBV5-1	TRBJ1-1	NA	NA
CASSYSYGDTEAFF	TGTGCCAGCAGTTACTCCTACGGGGACACTGAAGCTTTCTTT	TRBV6-6	TRBJ1-1	NA	NA
CASSMAHTDTQYF	TGTGCCAGCAGCATGGCCCACACAGATACGCAGTATTTT	TRBV21-1	TRBJ2-3	NA	NA
CASSQIGSTDTQYF	TGTGCCAGCAGCCAAATCGGCAGCACAGATACGCAGTATTTT	TRBV3-1	TRBJ2-3	NA	NA
CASTLGVAGGFDEQYF	TGTGCCAGCACCTTAGGGGTAGCGGGAGGATTCGACGAGCAGTACTTC	TRBV6-6	TRBJ2-7	NA	TRBD2
CASSYSKTGEKLFF	TGTGCCAGCAGTTACTCGAAAACTGGGGAAAAACTGTTTTTT	TRBV6-6	TRBJ1-4	NA	NA